The sequence of this T cell receptor beta chain was determined in a study of blood T cell repertoires in COVID-19. TCRdb's copy holds only in-frame clones and misses some; the assay was immunoSEQ multiplex PCR. The sample includes under 250,000 clones, about nine tenths seen only once; the top ten take around 2.6%. V was clipped by 8 bases and J by 1 base; unmatched bases: 8. The CDR3 is made up of 14 amino acids. Germline-derived CDR1 and CDR2 are MNHEY and SVGAGI. The chain joins TRBV6-5 to TRBJ2-7; 7 nucleotides agree with TRBD2. The sample consisted of PBMCs or T cells enriched from blood (not recorded which). The TCR comes from a woman aged 25 to 39 with acute COVID-19. The CDR3 sequence: CASLGGGASYEQYF. Here the CDR3 DNA reads TGTGCCAGCCTAGGCGGGGGAGCGTCCTACGAGCAGTACTTC.